This TCR beta chain was captured by sequencing in a study of CD8 T cells in ankylosing spondylitis. The germline gives CDR1 MNHEY, CDR2 SVGAGI. The CDR3 runs to 14 residues. Deletions cut 4 bases from V and 4 bases from J, with 11 bases between. Overall study results and limits: Eight highly homologous variants made up a TCR beta motif, and this motif appeared characteristic of ankylosing spondylitis blood. Past research had described some motif variants in reactive arthritis synovial fluid and blood.

Molecular-barcoded quantitative 5'-RACE produced these TCR beta libraries. TCRdb re-analysed the 5' RACE reads in MiXCR, keeping a single row per CDR3 protein. The repertoire holds about 36,000 distinct CDR3 sequences, with around an eighth as singletons. Of note for this clonotype: The antigen is undetermined.

This chain uses TRBV6-5 with TRBJ2-1; D might be TRBD1 (5 bases). The sample was synovial fluid, either unsorted or a sorted T cell fraction (not recorded which). The receptor was isolated from a male donor with ankylosing spondylitis. The CDR3 DNA is TGTGCCAGCAGTTCCAGGGAAGGTTACAATGAGCAGTTCTTC. Its protein is CASSSREGYNEQFF.